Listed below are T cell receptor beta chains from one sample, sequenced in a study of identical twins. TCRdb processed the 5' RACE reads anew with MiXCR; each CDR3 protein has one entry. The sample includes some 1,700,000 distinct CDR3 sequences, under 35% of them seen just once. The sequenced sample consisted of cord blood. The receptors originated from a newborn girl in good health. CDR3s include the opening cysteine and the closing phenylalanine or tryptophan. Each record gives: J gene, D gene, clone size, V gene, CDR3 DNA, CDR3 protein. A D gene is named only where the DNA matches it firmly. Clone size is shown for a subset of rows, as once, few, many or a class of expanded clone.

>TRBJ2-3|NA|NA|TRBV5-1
TGCGCCAGCAGCACCCTTTCAGGGGTAAAGGACACAGATACGCAGTATTTT
CASSTLSGVKDTDTQYF
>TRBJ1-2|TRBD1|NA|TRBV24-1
TGTGCCACCAGTGATTCAGGACAGGCTAACTATGGCTACACCTTC
CATSDSGQANYGYTF
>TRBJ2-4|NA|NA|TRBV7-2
TGTGCCAGCAGCTTAATTAGCCGGGCGACCGCCAAAAACATTCAGTACTTC
CASSLISRATAKNIQYF
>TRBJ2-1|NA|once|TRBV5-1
TGCGCCAGCACCGCCGGGACACTTTCCTACGAGCAGTTCTTC
CASTAGTLSYEQFF
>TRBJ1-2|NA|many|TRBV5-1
TGCGCCAGCAGCTTGAACGGACCAGATTCTTATGGCTACACCTTC
CASSLNGPDSYGYTF
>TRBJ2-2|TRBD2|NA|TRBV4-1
TGCGCCAGCAGCCAAGTTCGGACTAGCCGACAAGGGGAGCTGTTTTTT
CASSQVRTSRQGELFF
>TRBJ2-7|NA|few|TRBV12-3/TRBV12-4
TGTGCCAGCAGTTTACGGCAGCGGACAACCTACGAGCAGTACTTC
CASSLRQRTTYEQYF
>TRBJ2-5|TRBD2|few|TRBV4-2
TGTGCCAGCAGCCAGCCCGGGACTAGCGTCAAAGAGACCCAGTACTTC
CASSQPGTSVKETQYF
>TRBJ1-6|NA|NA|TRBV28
TGTGCCAGCAGTTTCTCGTCAGGTGAATATTCACCCCCCCACTTT
CASSFSSGEYSPPHF
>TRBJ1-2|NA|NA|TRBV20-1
TGCAGTGCTAGATGGGGGGGCGCGTCGAGGGGCTACACCTTC
CSARWGGASRGYTF